This TCR beta chain was profiled in a study of metastatic and nonmetastatic thyroid tumors. Study-wide context: Repertoires of blood and of tissue (tumor or nodule) from malignant and benign thyroid patients were compared. Study findings and constraints: Across blood and tumor, TCR beta diversity in malignant thyroid tumors was reportedly significantly higher than in benign nodules.

The CDR3 runs 11 residues. The V end was cut by 3 bases, the J end by 12 bases, with 9 bases between. Authors' data handling: The authors used CDR3 differences across clinicopathological groups to build a distant-metastasis classifier for papillary thyroid cancer. TCRdb called clones again from the PCR reads with MiXCR. TCRdb's processing, not the authors' own work, is the source of the V and J calls. The sample includes around 14,000 clones, roughly 25% of them seen just once. Each patient went into thyroid surgery without having received any treatment. In this sample, this clone is medium-sized. Antigen: not known.

The TCR comes from a female donor with papillary thyroid cancer or a benign thyroid nodule (not recorded which). Some clones in this sample may be carry-over from other donors' samples. The chain joins TRBV12-3 or TRBV12-4 to TRBJ1-5; D is ambiguous. Specimen: tumor tissue. CDR3: CASSLSSHQHF. The CDR3 region has the DNA TGTGCCAGCAGTTTGTCCTCGCACCAGCATTTT.